These 25 T cell receptor beta chains were sequenced from one sample in a study of T cell clonality in common variable immunodeficiency. Study-wide points: In common variable immunodeficiency, TCR beta chains reportedly carried fewer deletions and N-nucleotide insertions.

Sequencing used immunoSEQ multiplex PCR; TCRdb keeps in-frame clones, though not all of them. The sample includes 40,000 to 50,000 clones, none of them occurring once. No antigen has been identified for these receptors. Sequenced: peripheral blood mononuclear cells. The receptor source for this set is a human donor with common variable immunodeficiency.

This clone has just a few counts. The read ends 3 residues before the CDR3 terminus; that terminus is restored from the germline J gene. The chain has TRBV19 and TRBJ1-1; 8 positions agree with TRBD1. CDR3 length equals 14 residues. The trim removed 5 bases at V and 5 bases at J, leaving 7 bases unmatched. The V gene's germline CDR1 is LNHDA and CDR2 SQIVND (reference sequence). The CDR3: CASSPRQGITEAFF. CDR3 DNA, as far as it was read: TGTGCCAGTAGTCCTAGACAGGGGATAACTGAA. The full variable domain, its missing parts supplied by reference TRBV19 and TRBJ1-1, is DGGITQSPKYLFRKEGQNVTLSCEQNLNHDAMYWYRQDPGQGLRLIYYSQIVNDFQKGDIAEGYSVSREKKESFPLTVTSAQKNPTAFYLCASSPRQGITEAFFGQGTRLTVV.

This clone was detected a few times. From the germline J gene comes the end of the CDR3, since the read stops 3 residues before it. The V gene is TRBV18, the J gene TRBJ2-7; D possibly corresponds to TRBD1 (8 bases). The V end was cut by 0 bases, the J end by 4 bases, with 16 bases between. Per the germline V gene, CDR1 is KGHSH and CDR2 is LQKENI. The CDR3 runs 16 residues. CDR3 residues: CASSPPGLQGVYEQYF. CDR3 DNA (partial): TGTGCCAGCTCACCACCGGGACTACAGGGGGTTTACGAG.

Remarks on this clone: The CDR3 goes on 3 residues after the read ends, and that part is filled in from the germline J gene. This chain joins TRBV7-8 and TRBJ2-1; D ambiguous. Trimming shortened V by 2 bases and J by 0 bases, and 8 bases separated the two germline ends. Germline V lookup: CDR1 SGHVS, CDR2 FQNEAQ. This CDR3 region has 15 residues. The sequenced part of the CDR3 DNA is TGTGCCAGCAGCTTAAGGCGGAGCTCCTACAATGAG. It specifies CASSLRRSSYNE. The CDR3 in its entirety is CASSLRRSSYNEQFF.

Notes on this clone: The missing CDR3 end, 3 residues past where the read stops, is filled in from the germline J gene. The rearrangement uses TRBV30 and TRBJ2-7, with D unclear. CDR1 and CDR2 from the germline V gene are GTSNPN and SVGIG (reference sequence). CDR3 size: 14 residues. Trimming pared 0 bases from V and 0 bases from J, leaving 9 bases between. Incomplete CDR3 DNA: TGTGCCTGGAGTGTTACCCTATCCTCCTACGAG. It specifies CAWSVTLSSYE. Given in full, the CDR3 is CAWSVTLSSYEQYF.

A remark on this clone: The sequenced fragment ends 3 residues before the CDR3 boundary, so the rest is inferred from the germline J gene. The rearrangement joins TRBV20-1 to TRBJ2-7; 11 bases are a match to TRBD1. The V and J ends lost 6 bases and 4 bases, in that order; junction bases with no gene match: 5. Per germline, CDR1 DFQATT and CDR2 SNEGSKA (reference sequence). This CDR3 is 13 amino acids long. The DNA read from the CDR3 is TGCAGTGCCTCGGGACAGGGGGTTTACGAG. Protein product: CSASGQGVYE. The CDR3 in full is CSASGQGVYEQYF.

This clone occurred a few times. Read sequence stops 3 residues before the CDR3 end, and the germline J gene provides the missing end. This chain joins TRBV19 and TRBJ2-2; D might be TRBD1 (5 bases). The germline CDR1 and CDR2 sequences are LNHDA and SQIVND (reference sequence). V lost 5 bases and J 4 bases, leaving 14 bases between the germline ends. The CDR3 contains 15 residues. Partial CDR3 DNA: TGTGCCAGTAGTCCCGCCCAGGGTTTCACCGGGGAG. It yields the protein CASSPAQGFTGE. The CDR3 in full is CASSPAQGFTGELFF.

Comments on this clone: Sequencing ends 3 residues short of the CDR3 end; the germline J gene provides the rest. The chain has TRBV2 and TRBJ2-1; 10 bases are a match to TRBD2. The CDR3 is 18 residues long. The germline CDR1 and CDR2 sequences are SNHLY and FYNNEI. The ends lost 0 bases at V and 8 bases at J; junction bases unmatched: 13. The covered CDR3 bases are TGTGCCAGCAGTGAAGCTGGGTCTAGCGGGAGATTTCTGGATGAG. Residues: CASSEAGSSGRFLDE. The full CDR3 sequence reads CASSEAGSSGRFLDEQFF.

On this clone: The read stops 3 residues short of the end of the CDR3; the missing end is completed from the germline J gene. This sequence joins TRBV19 and TRBJ1-4; 8 positions agree with TRBD1. CDR1 is LNHDA and CDR2 is SQIVND in the germline V gene (reference sequence). Losses at the gene ends were 5 bases for V and 1 base for J; bases not matched to a gene: 9. This CDR3 contains 17 residues. The CDR3 bases that were read are TGTGCCAGTAGTCCTGGACAGGGCTTGATAACTAATGAAAAA. Protein: CASSPGQGLITNEK. The full CDR3 is CASSPGQGLITNEKLFF.

There are many counts of this clone. The missing CDR3 end, 3 residues past where the read stops, is filled in from the germline J gene. The chain is built from TRBV4-2 and TRBJ2-7; 10 bases fit TRBD2. CDR3 length equals 20 residues. Germline trimming cut 4 bases from V and 0 bases from J; bases unmatched to any gene: 18. Germline-derived CDR1 and CDR2 are LGHNA and YNFKEQ. CDR3 amino acids: CASSPTPGLAPTKSSYEQYF. The DNA read from the CDR3 is TGTGCCAGCAGCCCCACCCCGGGACTAGCGCCGACCAAAAGCTCCTACGAG.

Concerning this clone itself: Read sequence stops 3 residues before the CDR3 end, and the germline J gene provides the missing end. The chain employs TRBV7-8 and TRBJ2-5; 8 nucleotides align to TRBD2. CDR1 and CDR2 (germline): SGHVS, FQNEAQ. The CDR3 length is 16 residues. Germline trimming cut 5 bases from V and 2 bases from J; bases unmatched to any gene: 10. CDR3 bases read: TGTGCCAGCAGCAACGGGGGGCGGGGGGAGCAAGAGACC. It is translated as CASSNGGRGEQET. The whole CDR3 region reads CASSNGGRGEQETQYF.

This clone was recorded many times. The CDR3 sequence: CASSPVGGSLTEAFF. The covered CDR3 bases are TGTGCCAGCAGCCCGGTAGGGGGCAGCCTCACTGAA. The V gene is TRBV5-6, the J gene TRBJ1-1; 7 bases are a match to TRBD1. The read terminates 3 residues before the CDR3 end, so the remaining end is supplied by the germline J gene. The CDR3 loop spans 15 amino acids. Losses at the gene ends were 4 bases for V and 4 bases for J; bases not matched to a gene: 10. CDR1 SGHDT and CDR2 YYEEEE come from the germline V gene.

This clone was counted at least ten times. The CDR3 is cut off 3 residues early in the read; its end comes from the germline J gene. The gene calls are TRBV5-1 and TRBJ2-7, with TRBD2 matching over 8 bases. Germline V CDR1 and CDR2: SGHRS, YFSETQ. Losses at the gene ends were 0 bases for V and 0 bases for J; bases not matched to a gene: 11. This CDR3 comprises 18 residues. The CDR3 is CASSLAGSSGLSSYEQYF. Partial CDR3 DNA: TGCGCCAGCAGCTTGGCCGGTTCTAGCGGGTTGAGCTCCTACGAG.

There are many counts of this clone. The read ends 3 residues before the CDR3 terminus; that terminus is restored from the germline J gene. The gene calls are TRBV12-3 or TRBV12-4 and TRBJ2-2, with D possibly TRBD1 on 5 matching bases. This CDR3 region has 15 residues. The ends were cut back, 2 bases at V and 4 bases at J, with 11 bases in the middle. The covered CDR3 bases are TGTGCCAGCAGTTTACAGGGCGTGGGCACCGGGGAG. This gives the protein CASSLQGVGTGE. The entire CDR3 protein is CASSLQGVGTGELFF.

This clone was recorded a few times. The read terminates 3 residues before the CDR3 end, so the remaining end is supplied by the germline J gene. V is TRBV7-9 and J is TRBJ2-7; D possibly corresponds to TRBD1 (6 bases). The CDR3 consists of 14 residues. V was pared by 3 bases and J by 5 bases, with 14 bases between. CDR1 and CDR2 (germline): SEHNR, FQNEAQ (reference sequence). The sequenced CDR3 bases are TGTGCCAGCAGCTTTTTGCCGGGGACAAACGAG. It is translated as CASSFLPGTNE. The whole CDR3 sequence is CASSFLPGTNEQYF.

The CDR3 here is CASSPGLETNEKLFF. The covered CDR3 bases are TGTGCCAGCAGCCCCGGACTGGAGACTAATGAAAAA. The chain links TRBV11-2 to TRBJ1-4, with D unresolved. The read is 3 residues too short to cover the CDR3 end, so that end is filled in from the germline J gene. Trimming removed 5 bases from V and 2 bases from J, with 12 bases in between. Per germline, CDR1 SGHAT and CDR2 FQNNGV. CDR3 length: 15 residues.

This clone was counted many times. The observed sequence ends 3 residues before the CDR3 terminus, with the missing tail filled in from the germline J gene. This chain links TRBV30 with TRBJ1-4, with a possible D match to TRBD1 (5 bases). Germline V gene lookup returns CDR1 GTSNPN and CDR2 SVGIG (reference sequence). The CDR3 contains 12 residues. CDR3 in amino acids: CAWSVQGVELFF. CDR3 DNA, as far as it was read: TGTGCCTGGAGTGTTCAAGGGGTTGAA.

The table lists this clone with a few counts. The CDR3 bases that were read are TGTGCCAGTAGGAATGACAGGGGCGGCCAAGAGACC. It translates to CASRNDRGGQET. The entire CDR3 protein reads CASRNDRGGQETQYF. The J gene is TRBJ2-5, the V gene TRBV19; 8 nucleotides line up with TRBD1. The read is 3 residues too short to cover the CDR3 end, so that end is filled in from the germline J gene. V gave up 6 bases and J gave up 1 base; unmatched junction bases: 7. The CDR3 spans 15 residues. Germline V gene lookup returns CDR1 LNHDA and CDR2 SQIVND (reference sequence).

The table lists this clone with many counts. With the read ending 3 residues before the CDR3 end, the germline J gene is used to fill in that end. The chain recombines TRBV18 with TRBJ2-2; no reliable D call. This CDR3 region has 14 residues. The germline V gene has CDR1 KGHSH and CDR2 LQKENI. V was pared by 1 base and J by 1 base, with 4 bases between. The sequenced part of the CDR3 DNA is TGTGCCAGCTCACCACTTCAGAACACCGGGGAG. It is translated as CASSPLQNTGE. In full, the CDR3 is CASSPLQNTGELFF.

This clone was observed many times. The junction does not match germline at one end; this may be a read error. The read comes to an end 3 residues before the CDR3 does, leaving the germline J gene to fill in the end. V usage is TRBV4-2 and J usage is TRBJ2-3, with 10 bases lining up with TRBD2. Per the germline V gene, CDR1 is LGHNA and CDR2 is YNFKEQ. The CDR3 has 17 residues. CDR3 sequence: CASSQDPSGGGTDTQYF. The covered CDR3 bases are TGCGCCAGCAGCCAAGATCCAAGCGGGGGGGGCACAGATACG.

In the case of this clone: The observed sequence ends 3 residues before the CDR3 terminus, with the missing tail filled in from the germline J gene. The chain recombines TRBV5-1 with TRBJ1-5, with 9 bases fitting TRBD1. The junction had 6 bases not matched to a gene; V was cut back by 0 bases and J by 8 bases. Germline loops: CDR1 SGHRS, CDR2 YFSETQ. CDR3 size: 15 residues. The part of the CDR3 DNA that was read is TGCGCCAGCAGCTTGGCCGGGACAGGGCGGGAGCCC. Protein: CASSLAGTGREP. In full, the CDR3 reads CASSLAGTGREPQHF. Looking up the rest from reference TRBV5-1 and TRBJ1-5 gives the full variable domain: KAGVTQTPRYLIKTRGQQVTLSCSPISGHRSVSWYQQTPGQGLQFLFEYFSETQRNKGNFPGRFSGRQFSNSRSEMNVSTLELGDSALYLCASSLAGTGREPQHFGDGTRLSIL.

This clone was detected ten times or more. The part of the CDR3 DNA that was read is TGCGCCAGCCGGGAAAATCAGGGCTCCCTGAACACCGGGGAG. Translation gives CASRENQGSLNTGE. The CDR3 reads in full as CASRENQGSLNTGELFF. V and J are TRBV5-1 and TRBJ2-2; the D gene could be TRBD1 or TRBD2 (5 bases each). The CDR3 end lies 3 residues beyond the end of the read and is filled in from the germline J gene. The CDR3 runs 17 residues. Germline V lookup: CDR1 SGHRS, CDR2 YFSETQ. The V and J ends lost 7 bases and 1 base respectively, with 20 bases between them.

This clone was seen ten or more times. The read halts 3 residues ahead of the CDR3 end, with the missing end drawn from the germline J gene. V gene TRBV5-1 combines with J gene TRBJ2-2; TRBD1 might be the D (6 bases). This CDR3 spans 16 amino acids. V was shortened by 5 bases and J by 2 bases, with 16 bases between the two germline ends. Germline V gene data show CDR1 as SGHRS and CDR2 as YFSETQ. The CDR3 protein is CASRRGGAENTGELFF. CDR3 DNA (partial): TGCGCCAGCAGAAGAGGGGGAGCGGAAAACACCGGGGAG. The variable domain in full, completed from reference TRBV5-1 and TRBJ2-2, reads KAGVTQTPRYLIKTRGQQVTLSCSPISGHRSVSWYQQTPGQGLQFLFEYFSETQRNKGNFPGRFSGRQFSNSRSEMNVSTLELGDSALYLCASRRGGAENTGELFFGEGSRLTVL.

This clone was counted only a few times. Sequencing ends 3 residues short of the CDR3 end; the germline J gene provides the rest. The chain carries TRBV5-6 and TRBJ2-1; a possible D gene is TRBD1 (6 bases). The germline V gene encodes CDR1 SGHDT and CDR2 YYEEEE. The V gene lost 2 bases and the J gene lost 8 bases, with 14 bases spanning the gap. The CDR3 is 14 amino acids. The CDR3 bases that were read are TGTGCCAGCAGCTTTACAGGGAACCGCGATGAG. Encoded protein: CASSFTGNRDE. The CDR3, in full, reads CASSFTGNRDEQFF.

This clone was counted many times. The read terminates 3 residues before the CDR3 end, so the remaining end is supplied by the germline J gene. This chain uses TRBV5-1 with TRBJ2-2; 7 positions match TRBD1. Germline CDR1 is SGHRS and CDR2 is YFSETQ. This CDR3 is 15 amino acids long. The V and J ends lost 4 bases and 0 bases, in that order; junction bases with no gene match: 3. The CDR3 bases that were read are TGCGCCAGCAGCCGGGGACAGACGAACACCGGGGAG. Translating it yields CASSRGQTNTGE. In full, the CDR3 reads CASSRGQTNTGELFF.

A remark on this clone: With the read ending 3 residues before the CDR3 end, the germline J gene is used to fill in that end. This chain links TRBV5-1 with TRBJ1-1; 8 positions agree with TRBD1. Germline loops: CDR1 SGHRS, CDR2 YFSETQ. The CDR3 contains 17 residues. The V segment lost 0 bases and the J segment 1 base; nucleotides outside the gene matches: 8. The CDR3 DNA, read in part, is TGCGCCAGCAGCTTGGGAAGGGACAGGCGACCGAACACTGAA. Residues: CASSLGRDRRPNTE. The full CDR3 reads CASSLGRDRRPNTEAFF.